The source of this T cell receptor (beta chain) is a study of T cells after yellow fever vaccination. The V and J ends lost 5 bases and 1 base respectively, with 11 bases between them. The CDR3 length is 14 residues. TCRdb re-analysed the 5' RACE reads in MiXCR, keeping a single row per CDR3 protein. This table has around 88,000 distinct CDR3 sequences, about 14% appearing once. Sample: CD8+ T cells not binding an NS4B(214-222) dextramer, sorted from PBMCs, taken 21 days after the first yellow fever vaccination. The receptor was derived from a man aged 18 to 29 who received the YFV17D yellow fever vaccine. J is TRBJ2-5 and V is TRBV12-3 or TRBV12-4, with D hard to call. In DNA, the CDR3 is TGTGCCAGCAGTCCGGGCCAGAGCCAAGAGACCCAGTACTTC. This sequence encodes CASSPGQSQETQYF.